The 22 T cell receptor beta chains listed next were all sequenced from one sample in a study of cytomegalovirus exposure and HLA in healthy donors. Profiled with immunoSEQ multiplex PCR; TCRdb holds only in-frame clones, not every one. The sample shows fewer than 85,000 clones, around 95% of them seen only once. The sequenced sample was PBMCs. Receptors originate from a woman younger than 35 in good health and CMV-seronegative.

The V and J genes are TRBV18 and TRBJ1-3, with D uncertain. The germline gives CDR1 KGHSH, CDR2 LQKENI. This CDR3 is 13 amino acids long. V shed 3 bases and J shed 7 bases, with 10 bases lying between them. The CDR3 spells CASSPQPGNTIYF. The CDR3 DNA reads as TGTGCCAGCTCACCCCAGCCGGGGAACACCATATATTTT.

The chain links TRBV7-8 to TRBJ2-7; D is unresolved. The CDR3 has 11 residues. The germline V gene encodes CDR1 SGHVS and CDR2 FQNEAQ. Trimming removed 5 bases at V and 1 base at J, with 3 bases between. DNA of the CDR3: TGTGCCAGCAGCGCGTCCTACGAGCAGTACTTC. It codes for CASSASYEQYF.

J is TRBJ2-1 and V is TRBV4-1, with 11 bases lining up with TRBD2. Germline V gives CDR1 MGHRA, CDR2 YSYEKL. With V trimmed by 1 base and J by 7 bases, 3 bases remained unmatched. The CDR3 sequence is 15 residues long. The CDR3 DNA follows: TGCGCCAGCAGCCAAGTAGCGGGGGGGATTAATGAGCAGTTCTTC. Translated: CASSQVAGGINEQFF.

V is TRBV5-1 and J is TRBJ2-7, with TRBD1 matching over 12 bases. CDR1 is SGHRS, CDR2 YFSETQ, per germline. The CDR3 is 16 residues long. The V gene end was trimmed by 4 bases and the J gene end by 3 bases; junction bases not matched to a gene: 8. CDR3: CASSHPRDRGLYEQYF. CDR3 sequence (DNA): TGCGCCAGCAGCCACCCCCGGGACAGGGGGCTCTACGAGCAGTACTTC.

The chain joins TRBV30 to TRBJ2-5; 12 positions agree with TRBD2. V dropped 1 base and J dropped 2; count of bases not matched to a gene: 2. The CDR3 runs 15 residues. Germline CDR1 reads GTSNPN; CDR2 reads SVGIG (reference sequence). CDR3 nucleotides: TGTGCCTGGAGTGATGGACTAGCGGGACAAGAGACCCAGTACTTC. Amino acid sequence: CAWSDGLAGQETQYF.

The chain has TRBV2 and TRBJ1-4; D perhaps matches TRBD1 (5 bases). CDR1 is SNHLY and CDR2 is FYNNEI in the germline V gene. Trimming removed 7 bases from V and 6 bases from J, with 12 bases in between. This CDR3 contains 13 residues. CDR3 bases: TGTGCCAGCAATCGGGGGTGGGATGAAAAACTGTTTTTT. Translating gives CASNRGWDEKLFF.

The chain recombines TRBV28 with TRBJ1-6; TRBD1 aligns across 7 bases. The CDR3 spans 17 residues. CDR1 and CDR2 (germline): MDHEN, SYDVKM. J gave up 9 bases and V 5 bases, and 16 bases lay outside the gene matches. CDR3 loop: CASSLPRTGTRVSPLHF. The CDR3 bases are TGTGCCAGCAGTCTACCTCGGACAGGCACGAGGGTTTCACCCCTCCACTTT. The complete variable domain, with remaining parts taken from reference TRBV28 and TRBJ1-6, reads DVKVTQSSRYLVKRTGEKVFLECVQDMDHENMFWYRQDPGLGLRLIYFSYDVKMKEKGDIPEGYSVSREKKERFSLILESASTNQTSMYLCASSLPRTGTRVSPLHFGNGTRLTVT.

V gene TRBV6-6 combines with J gene TRBJ2-5; D gene ambiguous. V was pared by 5 bases and J by 9 bases, with 22 bases between. The CDR3 is 15 amino acids. Germline assignment: CDR1 MNHNY and CDR2 SVGAGI (reference sequence). This CDR3 reads CASSPALDFSESQYF. The CDR3 coding sequence is TGTGCCAGCAGTCCCGCCCTTGACTTCAGCGAGTCCCAGTACTTC.

CDR3 protein: CASARQGGADTQYF. For the CDR3, the DNA is TGTGCCTCCGCTAGACAGGGCGGTGCAGATACGCAGTATTTT. The chain is built from TRBV30 and TRBJ2-3; TRBD1 matches 7 bases. V lost 7 bases to trimming and J lost 4 bases; unmatched junction nucleotides: 11. CDR1 is GTSNPN and CDR2 is SVGIG in the germline V gene (reference sequence). CDR3 length: 14 residues.

This clone was recorded once. The rearrangement uses TRBV7-9 and TRBJ2-3, with 8 bases that match TRBD2. The CDR3 sequence is 13 residues long. The germline gives CDR1 SEHNR, CDR2 FQNEAQ (reference sequence). V dropped 9 bases and J dropped 5; count of bases not matched to a gene: 7. CDR3 sequence reads: CASQAGAEDTQYF. CDR3 in DNA: TGTGCCAGTCAAGCGGGGGCCGAAGATACGCAGTATTTT.

CDR3 DNA sequence: TGCAGCGTTGTATCCTGGCAGGGGGCAGACACCGGGGAGCTGTTTTTT. This translates into CSVVSWQGADTGELFF. The chain combines TRBV29-1 with TRBJ2-2; 8 positions agree with TRBD1. The V gene's germline CDR1 is SQVTM and CDR2 ANQGSEA. V shed 4 bases, J shed 3 bases, and the junction held 10 bases outside the gene matches. This CDR3 contains 16 residues.

The V gene is TRBV7-3, the J gene TRBJ2-3, with 11 bases fitting TRBD2. The CDR3 sequence is 15 residues long. Germline loops: CDR1 SGHTA, CDR2 FQGTGA. V was clipped by 4 bases and J by 4 bases; unmatched bases: 4. For the CDR3, the DNA is TGTGCCAGCAGCTATAGCGGGGGGGGGTCAGATACGCAGTATTTT. The encoded protein is CASSYSGGGSDTQYF.

Of note for this clone: One junction end disagrees with the germline gene, perhaps due to a read error. Other DNA sequences in this sample translate to the same CDR3. The chain uses TRBV9 and TRBJ2-1; 8 nucleotides line up with TRBD2. The germline V gene encodes CDR1 SGDLS and CDR2 YYNGEE. The CDR3 contains 14 residues. CDR3 protein: CASSLGTSWGEQFF. In DNA form, the CDR3 reads TGCGCCAGCAGCCTAGGGACTAGTTGGGGTGAGCAGTTCTTC.

The chain has TRBV27 and TRBJ2-1, with TRBD2 matching 12 bases. Unmatched junction bases numbered 4, after V lost 5 bases and J lost 5 bases. Germline-derived CDR1 and CDR2 are MNHEY and SMNVEV (reference sequence). This CDR3 comprises 15 residues. The CDR3: CASSPRLAGDNEQFF. CDR3 DNA sequence: TGTGCCAGCAGTCCACGACTAGCGGGGGACAATGAGCAGTTCTTC.

The V and J genes are TRBV19 and TRBJ2-7; possible D gene TRBD2, 6 bases. The CDR3 sequence is 13 residues long. V was pared by 4 bases and J by 10 bases, with 17 bases between. Germline lookup yields CDR1 LNHDA and CDR2 SQIVND (reference sequence). The chain's CDR3 is CASSTRAGLGQYF. The CDR3 coding sequence is TGTGCCAGTAGTACGCGCGCGGGGCTGGGTCAGTACTTC.

This clone was seen just once. This sequence joins TRBV23-1 and TRBJ2-6; TRBD2 matches at 7 bases. TRBV23-1 is an ORF for which the function is uncertain. The CDR3 is made up of 17 amino acids. V shed 4 bases, J shed 1 base, and the junction held 7 bases outside the gene matches. CDR3 sequence (DNA): TGCGCCAGCAGTCTCCCCGGGGGAGGGTCTGGGGCCAACGTCCTGACTTTC. Amino acids: CASSLPGGGSGANVLTF.

The V call is TRBV27, the J call TRBJ1-5; D call uncertain. The CDR3 runs 15 residues. V lost 5 bases, J lost 0 bases, and 11 bases lay in between. Germline CDR1 reads MNHEY; CDR2 reads SMNVEV (reference sequence). The CDR3 spells CASSALSNSNQPQHF. In DNA, the CDR3 is TGTGCCAGCAGTGCCTTAAGCAATAGCAATCAGCCCCAGCATTTT.

The rearrangement links TRBV30 to TRBJ2-7, with 8 bases aligning to TRBD1. Germline loops: CDR1 GTSNPN, CDR2 SVGIG (reference sequence). J lost 4 bases, V lost 0 bases, and 5 bases had no gene match. The CDR3 consists of 14 residues. CDR3: CAWSVGTGVYEQYF. The CDR3 DNA reads TGTGCCTGGAGTGTAGGGACAGGTGTTTACGAGCAGTACTTC.

The V call is TRBV4-1, the J call TRBJ2-7; D is ambiguous. This CDR3 has 15 amino acids. The V end was cut by 3 bases, the J end by 4 bases, with 16 bases between. CDR1 is MGHRA, CDR2 YSYEKL, per germline. CDR3 sequence: CASSQDSHSGYEQYF. The CDR3 DNA follows: TGCGCCAGCAGCCAGGATTCGCACTCCGGGTACGAGCAGTACTTC.

The chain is built from TRBV9 and TRBJ1-6, with TRBD1 as a possible D gene (5 bases). The CDR3 is 15 residues long. V dropped 0 bases and J dropped 7 bases, with 11 bases sitting between them. From germline, CDR1 is SGDLS and CDR2 YYNGEE. As DNA, the CDR3 is TGTGCCAGCAGCGTAGCGGTGCAGGGCAATTCACCCCTCCACTTT. Translated, it gives CASSVAVQGNSPLHF.

The chain is built from TRBV13 and TRBJ2-7, with no clear D. Germline assignment: CDR1 PRHDT and CDR2 FYEKMQ (reference sequence). This CDR3 spans 13 amino acids. The V and J ends lost 2 bases and 5 bases respectively, with 10 bases between them. The CDR3 loop is CASSLIGRNEQYF. The CDR3 nucleotides read TGTGCCAGCAGCTTAATCGGTCGTAACGAGCAGTACTTC.

This chain connects TRBV2 to TRBJ1-4; 7 positions match TRBD1. The V and J ends lost 6 bases and 0 bases, in that order; junction bases with no gene match: 10. The CDR3 is made up of 17 amino acids. In germline, CDR1 is SNHLY, CDR2 FYNNEI. The CDR3 here is CASRSDRASATNEKLFF. In nucleotides, the CDR3 is TGTGCCAGCAGATCCGACAGGGCCAGCGCAACTAATGAAAAACTGTTTTTT.